This T cell receptor (beta chain) was captured in a study of cytomegalovirus exposure and HLA in healthy donors. This clone was picked up a small number of times. Its specificity is unknown. Use of 60 Vbeta and 13 Jbeta primers characterized the PCR. Generated by immunoSEQ multiplex PCR, the TCRdb table keeps only in-frame clones and is missing some. The sample has 200,000 or so clones; 70% to 80% are singletons. Study-wide findings and caveats: A later analysis showed that HLA-associated TCR beta chains had undergone more clonal expansion than equally common others. Indistinguishable V segments such as TRBV6-2 and TRBV6-3 were excluded.

J lost 1 base, V lost 4 bases, and 9 bases had no gene match. There are 17 residues in the CDR3. Germline V gives CDR1 SGHNT, CDR2 YENEEA. The sequenced sample consisted of PBMCs. The V and J genes are TRBV11-3 and TRBJ1-3, with 8 nucleotides matching TRBD1. This TCR was recovered from a male donor in good health and CMV-seropositive. CDR3 DNA: TGTGCCAGCAGCTCCGGACAGGGAAAATGGTCTGGAAACACCATATATTTT. Translation gives CASSSGQGKWSGNTIYF.